Below are 28 T cell receptor beta chains sequenced from a single sample in a study of T cells expressing NK-cell markers. Following a re-call of the 5' RACE reads, TCRdb has one entry per CDR3 protein and lacks DNA. In all, the sample yields around 470,000 distinct CDR3 sequences. Sequencing was carried out using blood T cells: a sorted CD56 or NKG2C T cell subset, CD4+ or CD8+ T cells, or bulk PBMC T cells (not recorded which). The receptors were sampled from a woman aged 50 to 60 in good health.

V is TRBV20-1 and J is TRBJ2-2; TCRdb calls TRBD1, which cannot be checked without DNA. Germline CDR1 DFQATT, CDR2 SNEGSKA (reference sequence). This CDR3 spans 12 amino acids. The CDR3 loop reads CSASGATGELFF.

V usage is TRBV5-5 and J usage is TRBJ2-3; there is no DNA to check the TCRdb D call of TRBD2. The CDR3 loop spans 17 amino acids. CDR1 SGHKS and CDR2 YYEKEE come from the germline V gene (reference sequence). The CDR3 here is CASSFLLAGATTDTQYF.

J is TRBJ2-7 and V is TRBV12-3 or TRBV12-4; TCRdb's assignment of TRBD2 cannot be checked, as there is no DNA. The CDR3 covers 16 residues. This CDR3 is CASGLAGGYGAYEQYF.

V and J are TRBV5-6 and TRBJ2-5; TCRdb indicates TRBD1, and absent DNA this call remains unverified. CDR1 and CDR2 (germline): SGHDT, YYEEEE. CDR3 length: 12 residues. The CDR3 spells CASSFGGGPQYF.

J is TRBJ1-3 and V is TRBV29-1; TCRdb proposes TRBD1, but this gene call is untestable without DNA. The CDR3 consists of 11 residues. From germline, CDR1 is SQVTM and CDR2 ANQGSEA. The CDR3 is CSVARGDTIYF.

The chain uses TRBV6-6 and TRBJ1-5; no DNA is available, so the TRBD1 call from TCRdb remains unchecked. The germline CDR1 and CDR2 sequences are MNHNY and SVGAGI (reference sequence). The CDR3 consists of 17 residues. The CDR3 loop reads CASSYSLLWGATQPQHF.

The V call is TRBV14, the J call TRBJ2-1; TCRdb proposes TRBD2, but this gene call is untestable without DNA. The germline V gene has CDR1 SGHDN and CDR2 FVKESK. This CDR3 is built from 14 residues. The chain's CDR3 is CASSQEFGGVEQFF.

V and J are TRBV6-2 or TRBV6-3 and TRBJ2-2. The germline V gene encodes CDR1 MNHEY and CDR2 SVGEGT. CDR3 length: 13 residues. The CDR3 spells CASSQVEIGELFF.

The CDR3 here is CASSSGRARGNEQFF. The chain links TRBV12-3 or TRBV12-4 to TRBJ2-1; the D gene TCRdb calls, TRBD2, cannot be checked with no DNA. There are 15 residues in the CDR3.

The chain employs TRBV29-1 and TRBJ2-2. Germline-derived CDR1 and CDR2 are SQVTM and ANQGSEA. CDR3 length equals 14 residues. The CDR3 sequence is CSVVLEVVTGELFF.

The V gene is TRBV2, the J gene TRBJ1-1. The CDR3 has 13 residues. From germline, CDR1 is SNHLY and CDR2 FYNNEI. The CDR3 is CASSSVVNTEAFF.

The chain recombines TRBV18 with TRBJ2-1; TCRdb gives TRBD1 as the D gene, but with no DNA this cannot be confirmed. The CDR3 length is 15 residues. Germline-derived CDR1 and CDR2 are KGHSH and LQKENI. Here the CDR3 reads CASSPPGQGTREQFF.

The chain couples TRBV5-1 to TRBJ2-3; no DNA is available, so the TRBD2 call from TCRdb remains unchecked. CDR3 length equals 17 residues. Germline V lookup: CDR1 SGHRS, CDR2 YFSETQ. The CDR3 is CASSLLVAGGNTDTQYF. The whole variable domain, remainder taken from reference TRBV5-1 and TRBJ2-3, is KAGVTQTPRYLIKTRGQQVTLSCSPISGHRSVSWYQQTPGQGLQFLFEYFSETQRNKGNFPGRFSGRQFSNSRSEMNVSTLELGDSALYLCASSLLVAGGNTDTQYFGPGTRLTVL.

The rearrangement joins TRBV12-3 or TRBV12-4 to TRBJ2-1; the D gene TCRdb calls, TRBD1, cannot be checked with no DNA. The CDR3 consists of 14 residues. The CDR3 is CASSLGPGRGEQFF.

The chain joins TRBV6-1 to TRBJ1-1. The CDR3 loop spans 13 amino acids. Per germline, CDR1 MNHNS and CDR2 SASEGT. CDR3 protein: CASSEVSSTEAFF.

The V and J genes are TRBV15 and TRBJ1-1; TCRdb outputs TRBD1, but without DNA this stays unchecked. The CDR3 has 17 residues. The germline gives CDR1 LNHNV, CDR2 YYDKDF (reference sequence). The CDR3 protein is CATSSHWGRGGNTEAFF.

J is TRBJ2-5 and V is TRBV6-5; the TRBD1 assignment by TCRdb is unverifiable without DNA. CDR1 and CDR2 from the germline V gene are MNHEY and SVGAGI. This CDR3 comprises 15 residues. The CDR3 spells CASSYGTVARETQYF.

The rearrangement links TRBV2 to TRBJ2-1; TCRdb indicates TRBD2, and absent DNA this call remains unverified. Germline CDR1 reads SNHLY; CDR2 reads FYNNEI. The CDR3 loop spans 15 amino acids. This CDR3 is CASEGLAFVNNEQFF.

The CDR3 is CASSPKWVNTEAFF. The chain has TRBV18 and TRBJ1-1. This CDR3 is built from 14 residues. Looked up from germline, CDR1 is KGHSH and CDR2 is LQKENI.

The J gene is TRBJ2-4, the V gene TRBV5-1; TCRdb's assignment of TRBD2 cannot be checked, as there is no DNA. CDR1 is SGHRS and CDR2 is YFSETQ in the germline V gene. The CDR3 totals 16 residues. Here the CDR3 reads CASSLRSSGSFNIQYF.

This chain links TRBV18 with TRBJ1-5. Per germline, CDR1 KGHSH and CDR2 LQKENI. The length of the CDR3 is 15 residues. CDR3 region: CASSPRRFSNQPQHF. Filled out from reference TRBV18 and TRBJ1-5, the complete variable domain reads NAGVMQNPRHLVRRRGQEARLRCSPMKGHSHVYWYRQLPEEGLKFMVYLQKENIIDESGMPKERFSAEFPKEGPSILRIQQVVRGDSAAYFCASSPRRFSNQPQHFGDGTRLSIL.

This chain joins TRBV11-2 and TRBJ2-2; no DNA is available, so the TRBD1 call from TCRdb remains unchecked. The CDR3 is 14 residues long. Germline V CDR1 and CDR2: SGHAT, FQNNGV. The CDR3 sequence: CASSLVSGTGELFF.

The CDR3 protein is CASSPGRVQGPGELFF. The V gene is TRBV3-1, the J gene TRBJ2-2; TCRdb's D call, TRBD2, is unchecked because there is no DNA. Germline assignment: CDR1 LGHDT and CDR2 YNNKEL (reference sequence). This CDR3 is built from 16 residues.

CDR3 residues: CASSSRTGGAPGANVLTF. This sequence joins TRBV25-1 and TRBJ2-6; the TRBD1 assignment by TCRdb is unverifiable without DNA. This CDR3 has 18 residues. Looked up from germline, CDR1 is MGHDK and CDR2 is SYGVNS.

V and J are TRBV12-3 or TRBV12-4 and TRBJ1-2; TCRdb lists TRBD1, though no DNA is available to test this call. The CDR3 covers 13 residues. The CDR3 sequence is CASSGDPIYGYTF.

The chain employs TRBV12-3 or TRBV12-4 and TRBJ1-2; TCRdb's D call, TRBD1, is unchecked because there is no DNA. This CDR3 comprises 15 residues. This chain's CDR3 is CASSFGRGSPYGYTF.

The chain uses TRBV4-1 and TRBJ1-5. Germline loops: CDR1 MGHRA, CDR2 YSYEKL. This CDR3 region has 15 residues. The CDR3 reads CASSRLGVVDQPQHF.

The rearrangement joins TRBV4-1 to TRBJ2-2. Germline CDR1 is MGHRA and CDR2 is YSYEKL. This CDR3 has 16 amino acids. CDR3 residues: CASSQERRQNTGELFF.